This T cell receptor beta chain was profiled in a study of blood T cell repertoires in COVID-19. Germline CDR1 SGHVS, CDR2 FQNEAQ. Trimming took 4 bases from V and 7 from J, leaving 19 bases between them. This CDR3 has 15 amino acids. Adults between roughly 18 and 95 years of age took part from 20 to 25 US areas. Some clones are missing from TCRdb's copy, which holds only in-frame ones; the method was immunoSEQ multiplex PCR. The table has a few hundred thousand clones, 80% to 90% seen once. This clone has only a few counts. Sequencing was performed on PBMCs or T cells enriched from blood (not recorded which). The chain recombines TRBV7-8 with TRBJ1-2; perhaps TRBD1 as D (5 bases). This receptor was obtained from a man younger than 45 who had recovered from COVID-19. The CDR3 protein is CASSSRDGGFGGYTF. The CDR3 nucleotides are TGTGCCAGCAGCTCGCGGGACGGAGGGTTCGGTGGCTACACCTTC.